Presented here are 19 T cell receptor beta chains from one specimen sequenced in a study of beta chain features in type 1 diabetes. Findings of the study overall: All four CD4+ subsets of Type 1 diabetes patients contained TCRB CDR3s that were moderately but significantly shorter.

These TCRs' antigens remain unknown. cDNA synthesis used the whole RNA isolate, giving expressed TCRB sequences. Generated by immunoSEQ multiplex PCR, the TCRdb table keeps only in-frame clones and is missing some. The data hold over 150,000 clones, with roughly 8% observed a single time. Sequencing input: central memory CD4+ T cells from blood. Source of these receptors: a man in his late teens or twenties with type 1 diabetes.

This clone has just a few counts. The chain links TRBV18 to TRBJ2-3; perhaps TRBD2 as D (6 bases). Germline CDR1 reads KGHSH; CDR2 reads LQKENI. V was clipped by 2 bases and J by 2 bases, with 11 bases between them. This CDR3 is built from 15 residues. The CDR3 region is CASSPDQRATDTQYF. CDR3 sequence (DNA): TGTGCCAGCTCACCAGATCAGCGGGCCACAGATACGCAGTATTTT.

The rearrangement links TRBV18 to TRBJ2-2, with a weak D call TRBD1 (6 bases). Trimming stripped 3 bases from V and 3 bases from J, with 14 bases between. Germline lookup yields CDR1 KGHSH and CDR2 LQKENI. The CDR3 length is 16 residues. The CDR3 here is CASSPPTGMDTGELFF. In nucleotides, the CDR3 is TGTGCCAGCTCACCGCCAACAGGGATGGACACCGGGGAGCTGTTTTTT.

The genes are TRBV27 and TRBJ2-1; 11 bases agree with TRBD2. CDR3 length equals 16 residues. J gave up 7 bases and V 4 bases, and 9 bases lay outside the gene matches. Germline CDR1 is MNHEY and CDR2 is SMNVEV (reference sequence). CDR3 in DNA: TGTGCCAGCAGTTCTTTTAGCGGGGGGGCCCATAATGAGCAGTTCTTC. Protein sequence: CASSSFSGGAHNEQFF.

This clone was observed a handful of times. This chain joins TRBV11-2 and TRBJ2-1; 8 nucleotides line up with TRBD2. The germline V gene encodes CDR1 SGHAT and CDR2 FQNNGV. Trimming cost V 5 bases and J 7 bases; bases outside gene matches: 13. This CDR3 spans 16 amino acids. CDR3 region: CASSPRSGDRSNEQFF. In DNA form, the CDR3 reads TGTGCCAGCAGCCCTCGTAGCGGGGATAGAAGTAATGAGCAGTTCTTC.

This clone has a handful of counts. This chain links TRBV5-1 with TRBJ2-2; D is uncertain. Germline V gene sequence: CDR1 SGHRS, CDR2 YFSETQ. The V gene lost 0 bases and the J gene lost 5 bases, with 11 bases spanning the gap. This CDR3 region has 15 residues. CDR3 in amino acids: CASSLAEQLTGELFF. CDR3 bases: TGCGCCAGCAGCTTGGCCGAACAGTTGACCGGGGAGCTGTTTTTT. Using reference TRBV5-1 and TRBJ2-2 for the parts outside the CDR3, the full variable domain is KAGVTQTPRYLIKTRGQQVTLSCSPISGHRSVSWYQQTPGQGLQFLFEYFSETQRNKGNFPGRFSGRQFSNSRSEMNVSTLELGDSALYLCASSLAEQLTGELFFGEGSRLTVL.

The rearrangement joins TRBV5-4 to TRBJ1-2, with D tentatively TRBD1 (6 bases). The germline V gene has CDR1 SGHNT and CDR2 YYREEE (reference sequence). The CDR3 consists of 14 residues. V dropped 3 bases and J dropped 4 bases, with 13 bases sitting between them. The CDR3 here is CASSWGQGSYGYTF. CDR3 DNA: TGTGCCAGCAGCTGGGGGCAGGGGTCCTATGGCTACACCTTC.

This clone was counted many times. The chain joins TRBV7-7 to TRBJ2-5; 8 positions agree with TRBD1. Germline V gene lookup returns CDR1 SSHAT and CDR2 FNYEAQ (reference sequence). V lost 3 bases, J lost 2 bases, and 5 bases stayed unmatched. The CDR3 is made up of 15 amino acids. This CDR3 reads CASSFGQGGQETQYF. The CDR3 nucleotides read TGTGCCAGCAGCTTCGGACAGGGTGGACAAGAGACCCAGTACTTC.

This clone was detected only a few times. The chain links TRBV14 to TRBJ2-2; D possibly corresponds to TRBD1 (6 bases). The CDR3 is 16 residues long. V lost 5 bases and J lost 3, with 16 bases in between. Germline CDR1 SGHDN, CDR2 FVKESK. CDR3 coding DNA: TGTGCCAGCAGCACCTTCGACAGGAGACACACCGGGGAGCTGTTTTTT. It is translated as CASSTFDRRHTGELFF.

The chain links TRBV7-2 to TRBJ2-7; 7 nucleotides agree with TRBD2. Germline lookup yields CDR1 SGHTA and CDR2 FQGNSA. J gave up 4 bases and V 5 bases, and 11 bases lay outside the gene matches. The CDR3 totals 15 residues. The CDR3 sequence is CASSLTGQAGYEQYF. The CDR3 DNA reads as TGTGCCAGCAGCCTAACTGGGCAAGCGGGATACGAGCAGTACTTC.

This clone was counted a few times. The chain couples TRBV5-1 to TRBJ1-1; TRBD1 aligns across 8 bases. J was trimmed by 5 bases and V by 3 bases; bases with no gene match: 6. CDR3 length: 14 amino acids. Germline loops: CDR1 SGHRS, CDR2 YFSETQ. The CDR3 nucleotides are TGCGCCAGCAGCTGGACAGGGTTAGAGACTGAAGCTTTCTTT. Translated: CASSWTGLETEAFF.

This chain links TRBV19 with TRBJ2-5; 10 bases are shared with TRBD2. The CDR3 runs 17 residues. Trimming at V came to 1 base and at J to 2 bases, leaving 7 bases not matched to a gene. Per germline, CDR1 LNHDA and CDR2 SQIVND (reference sequence). As DNA, the CDR3 is TGTGCCAGTAGTATAGTGGTAACACTAGCGGGACAAGAGACCCAGTACTTC. Amino acids: CASSIVVTLAGQETQYF.

This clone was seen at least ten times. Distinct nucleotide sequences in the sample also encode this CDR3. CDR3 in amino acids: CATSRGTGGSPLHF. The CDR3 DNA is TGTGCCACCAGCAGAGGGACAGGGGGGTCACCCCTCCACTTT. V is TRBV15 and J is TRBJ1-6; 10 positions agree with TRBD1. Losses at the gene ends were 1 base for V and 10 bases for J; bases not matched to a gene: 1. Germline CDR1 reads LNHNV; CDR2 reads YYDKDF (reference sequence). This CDR3 region has 14 residues.

CDR3 amino acids: CASSASTGLLLSTDTQYF. In nucleotides, the CDR3 is TGTGCCAGCAGCGCTAGTACTGGACTCCTACTAAGCACAGATACGCAGTATTTT. The rearrangement uses TRBV28 and TRBJ2-3, with D tentatively TRBD2 (5 bases). The germline V gene has CDR1 MDHEN and CDR2 SYDVKM. The CDR3 is 18 residues long. V lost 6 bases, J lost 0 bases, and 22 bases lay in between.

The J gene is TRBJ2-5, the V gene TRBV11-2, with 7 bases matching TRBD1. The tail of the sequence fits TRBJ2-7 better, so the J call may be wrong. The CDR3 is made up of 14 amino acids. CDR1 and CDR2 from the germline V gene are SGHAT and FQNNGV. CDR3 sequence (DNA): TGTGCCAGCAGCCGGAACATACAGGGGAGCGAGCAGTACTTC. It specifies CASSRNIQGSEQYF.

This clone has more than one count but fewer than ten. This rearrangement joins TRBV18 to TRBJ1-2; D not certain. The CDR3 contains 16 residues. Trimming took 3 bases from V and 0 from J, leaving 14 bases between them. The V gene's germline CDR1 is KGHSH and CDR2 LQKENI. This CDR3 reads CASSPGRAQANYGYTF. CDR3 in DNA: TGTGCCAGCTCACCTGGGAGGGCCCAAGCTAACTATGGCTACACCTTC.

The J gene is TRBJ2-1, the V gene TRBV28, with D uncertain. Trimming removed 5 bases from V and 4 bases from J, with 12 bases in between. The CDR3 has 14 residues. The V gene's germline CDR1 is MDHEN and CDR2 SYDVKM. The CDR3 DNA follows: TGTGCCAGCAGTCAACAGACACAATACAATGAGCAGTTCTTC. Translated, it gives CASSQQTQYNEQFF.

This chain links TRBV10-1 with TRBJ2-7; D is possibly TRBD1 (5 bases). V was cut by 2 bases and J by 5 bases, with 13 bases left in between. Germline V gene data show CDR1 as WNHNN and CDR2 as SYGVQD (reference sequence). The CDR3 has 14 amino acids. As DNA, the CDR3 is TGCGCCAGCAGTGAGGCAGGGATTATCCACGAGCAGTACTTC. It yields the protein CASSEAGIIHEQYF.

This clone occurred a few times. This rearrangement joins TRBV18 to TRBJ2-7, with TRBD1 matching 9 bases. This CDR3 contains 14 residues. J gave up 4 bases and V 8 bases, and 9 bases lay outside the gene matches. The V gene's germline CDR1 is KGHSH and CDR2 LQKENI. CDR3 loop: CASQAGTGRYEQYF. CDR3 bases: TGTGCCAGCCAGGCCGGGACAGGGAGGTACGAGCAGTACTTC.

This chain uses TRBV6-5 with TRBJ2-7; TRBD2 matches at 9 bases. The CDR3 loop spans 16 amino acids. Germline-derived CDR1 and CDR2 are MNHEY and SVGAGI. Trimming cost V 0 bases and J 3 bases; bases outside gene matches: 6. In DNA form, the CDR3 reads TGTGCCAGCAGTTACTCGATGACTAGCGGAATCTACGAGCAGTACTTC. Translating gives CASSYSMTSGIYEQYF.